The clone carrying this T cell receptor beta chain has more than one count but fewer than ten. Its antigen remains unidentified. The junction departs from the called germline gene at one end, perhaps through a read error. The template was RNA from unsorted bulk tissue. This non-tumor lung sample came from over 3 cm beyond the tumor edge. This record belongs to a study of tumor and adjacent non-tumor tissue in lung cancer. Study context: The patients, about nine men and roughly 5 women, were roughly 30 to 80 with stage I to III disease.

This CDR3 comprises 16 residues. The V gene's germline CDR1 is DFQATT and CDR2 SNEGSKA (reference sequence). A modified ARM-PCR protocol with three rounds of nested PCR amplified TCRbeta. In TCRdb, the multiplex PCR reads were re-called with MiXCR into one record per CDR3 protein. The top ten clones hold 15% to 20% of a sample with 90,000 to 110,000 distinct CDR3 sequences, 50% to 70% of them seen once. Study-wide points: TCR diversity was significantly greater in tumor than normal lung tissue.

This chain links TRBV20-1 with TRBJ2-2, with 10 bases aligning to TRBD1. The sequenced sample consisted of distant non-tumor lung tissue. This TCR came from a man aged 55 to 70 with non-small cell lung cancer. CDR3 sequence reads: CSARDRGTGATGDLFF. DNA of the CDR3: TGCAGTGCTAGAGATCGAGGGACAGGGGCAACCGGGGATCTGTTTTTT.